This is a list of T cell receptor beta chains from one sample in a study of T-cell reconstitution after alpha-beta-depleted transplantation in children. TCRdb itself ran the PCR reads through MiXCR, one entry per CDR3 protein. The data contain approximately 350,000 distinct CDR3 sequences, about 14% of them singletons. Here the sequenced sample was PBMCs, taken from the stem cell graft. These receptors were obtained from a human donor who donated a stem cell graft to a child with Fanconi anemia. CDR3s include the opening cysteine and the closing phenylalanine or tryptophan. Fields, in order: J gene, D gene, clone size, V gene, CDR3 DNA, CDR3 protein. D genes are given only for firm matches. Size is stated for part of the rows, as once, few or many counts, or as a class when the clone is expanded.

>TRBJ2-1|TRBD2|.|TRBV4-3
TGCGCCAGCAGCCAATTGGCGGGGGGGAATGAGCAGTTCTTC
CASSQLAGGNEQFF
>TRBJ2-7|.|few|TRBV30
TGTGCCTGGAGGGGGGACATAACCTACGAGCAGTACTTC
CAWRGDITYEQYF
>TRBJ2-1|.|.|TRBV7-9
TGTGCCAGCACCCCCAAGAGCTCCTACAATGAGCAGTTCTTC
CASTPKSSYNEQFF
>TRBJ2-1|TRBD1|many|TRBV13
TGTGCCAGCAGCTCAAGGGGACAGGTTGAGCAGTTCTTC
CASSSRGQVEQFF
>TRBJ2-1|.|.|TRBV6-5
TGTGCCAGCAGTAGCCGATGGGGGCAGAATGAGCAGTTCTTC
CASSSRWGQNEQFF
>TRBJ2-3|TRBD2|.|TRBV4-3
TGCGGCAGCAGCCCTGAGCTAGCGGGGGGCACAGATACGCAGTATTTT
CGSSPELAGGTDTQYF
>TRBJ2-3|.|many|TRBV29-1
TGCAGCGTTGAAGGGTGGGACATGACTTCCACAGATACGCAGTATTTT
CSVEGWDMTSTDTQYF
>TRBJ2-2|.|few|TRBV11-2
TGTGCCAGCAATAGTCTCCAGGGTACCGGGGAGCTGTTTTTT
CASNSLQGTGELFF
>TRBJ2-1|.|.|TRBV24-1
TGTGCCACCAGTGACCCTGACAGGTCTGAGCAGTTCTTC
CATSDPDRSEQFF
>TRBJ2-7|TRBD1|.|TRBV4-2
TGTGCCAGCAGCCAGGGACAGGGTGAGGGGTACGAGCAGTACTTC
CASSQGQGEGYEQYF
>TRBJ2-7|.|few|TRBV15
TGTGCCACCCGACCGACCGGGGCTTCCTACGAGCAGTACTTC
CATRPTGASYEQYF
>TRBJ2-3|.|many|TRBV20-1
TGCAGTGCTAGAGAAGCAAGGAACACAGAGGATACGCAGTATTTT
CSAREARNTEDTQYF
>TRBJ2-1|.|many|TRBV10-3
TGTGCCATCAGTGAGTCCAGACAAATCAATGAGCAGTTCTTC
CAISESRQINEQFF
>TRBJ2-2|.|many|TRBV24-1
TGTGCCACCAGTGGACAGAAAACCGCCGGGGAGCTGTTTTTT
CATSGQKTAGELFF
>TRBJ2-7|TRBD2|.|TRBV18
TGTGCCAGCTTCACCCGGAATAGCGGGAGCTACGAGCAGTACTTC
CASFTRNSGSYEQYF
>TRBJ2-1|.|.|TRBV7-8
TGTGCCAGCAGACCTAGGACAGTTTATGAGCAGTTCTTC
CASRPRTVYEQFF
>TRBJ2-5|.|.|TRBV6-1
TGTGCCACCTCCAGGTGGGGGGAAGAGACCCAGTACTTC
CATSRWGEETQYF
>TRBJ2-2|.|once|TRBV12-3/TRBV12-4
TGTGCCAGCAGTCCCTCGGGCAGGGGGAACACCGGGGAGCTGTTTTTT
CASSPSGRGNTGELFF
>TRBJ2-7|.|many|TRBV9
TGTGCCAGCAGCGTAGACGGCGACGAGCAGTACTTC
CASSVDGDEQYF
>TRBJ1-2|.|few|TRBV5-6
TGTGCCAGCAGCCAGTTGACTCTTAACTATGGCTACACCTTC
CASSQLTLNYGYTF
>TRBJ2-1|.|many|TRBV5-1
TGCGCCAGCAGCGCCGAGTCCAATGAGCAGTTCTTC
CASSAESNEQFF
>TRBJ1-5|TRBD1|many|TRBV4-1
TGCGCCAGCAGCCAAGACGGGACAGGGGACAATCAGCCCCAGCATTTT
CASSQDGTGDNQPQHF
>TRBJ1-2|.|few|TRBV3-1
TGTGCCAGCAGCCAGCGCAACCAGGGCTATGGCTACACCTTC
CASSQRNQGYGYTF
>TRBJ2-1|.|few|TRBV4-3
TGCGCCAGCAGCCAAGGTGTACGGGCCACCTACAATGAGCAGTTCTTC
CASSQGVRATYNEQFF
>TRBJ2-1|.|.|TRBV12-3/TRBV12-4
TGTGCCAGCAGCCTGGACAGTTTTCCTTCCTACAATGAGCAGTTCTTC
CASSLDSFPSYNEQFF
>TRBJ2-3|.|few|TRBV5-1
TGCGCCAGCAGCGGCCCACAGCTTAGCACAGATACGCAGTATTTT
CASSGPQLSTDTQYF
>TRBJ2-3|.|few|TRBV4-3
TGCGCCAGCAGCCTGGGCCGCTCCGTAGTGAGTACGCAGTATTTT
CASSLGRSVVSTQYF
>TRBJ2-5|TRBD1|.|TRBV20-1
TGCAGTGCTGGAGGACAGGGAGAGGAGACCCAGTACTTC
CSAGGQGEETQYF
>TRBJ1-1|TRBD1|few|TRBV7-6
TGTGCCAGCAGCGTCTTGACAGGGTTGAACACTGAAGCTTTCTTT
CASSVLTGLNTEAFF
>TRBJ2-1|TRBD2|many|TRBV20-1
TGCAGTGCTGCCGGGGAGGGAAGTTACAATGAGCAGTTCTTC
CSAAGEGSYNEQFF
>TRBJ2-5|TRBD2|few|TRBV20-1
TGCAGTTTTTTTCGGGGAGCGGGGGGGCAAGAGACCCAGTACTTC
CSFFRGAGGQETQYF
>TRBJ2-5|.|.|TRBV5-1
TGCGCCAGCAGCTTTTTAACAGGGCGACGAGGAGAGACCCAGTACTTC
CASSFLTGRRGETQYF
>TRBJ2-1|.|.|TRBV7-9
TGTGCCAGCAGCTTAGACTACAGGGCGGTGAGTGAGCAGTTCTTC
CASSLDYRAVSEQFF
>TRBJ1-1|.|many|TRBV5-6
TGTGCCAGCGGGTCTAGTACCCTAACCCCTGAAGCTTTCTTT
CASGSSTLTPEAFF
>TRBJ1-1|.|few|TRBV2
TGTGCCAGCTTCGAGGCGCGGGGGAACACTGAAGCTTTCTTT
CASFEARGNTEAFF
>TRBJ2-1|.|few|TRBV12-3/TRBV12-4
TGTGCCAGCACCTCACCGAGGGGGGATAGAGGCAATGAGCAGTTCTTC
CASTSPRGDRGNEQFF
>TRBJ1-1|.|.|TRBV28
TGTGCCAGCAGTTTGGGGCTCTCTGAAGCTTTCTTT
CASSLGLSEAFF
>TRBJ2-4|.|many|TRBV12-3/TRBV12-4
TGTGCCAGCAGTTTTGGCTGGACGTTTGGCAAAAACATTCAGTACTTC
CASSFGWTFGKNIQYF
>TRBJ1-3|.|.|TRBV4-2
TGTGCCAGCAGCCGATCAGGGACTTCTGGAAACACCATATATTTT
CASSRSGTSGNTIYF
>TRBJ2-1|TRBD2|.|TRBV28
TGTGCCAGCAGTTCCGCCCCCACTAGCGGGGGGGCCGATGAGCAGTTCTTC
CASSSAPTSGGADEQFF
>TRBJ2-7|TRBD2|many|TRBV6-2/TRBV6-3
TGTGCCAGCAGGCCAGTAACTAGCGGGGGGCTCAACGAGCAGTACTTC
CASRPVTSGGLNEQYF
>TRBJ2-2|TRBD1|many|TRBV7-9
TGTGCCAGCAGCTTACTAGGACAGGCGAACACCGGGGAGCTGTTTTTT
CASSLLGQANTGELFF
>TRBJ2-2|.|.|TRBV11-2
TGTGCCAGCCAATGGGGGAACACCGGGGAGCTGTTTTTT
CASQWGNTGELFF
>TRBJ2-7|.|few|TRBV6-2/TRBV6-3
TGTGCCAGCAGTCGTAGAGGGGGCGAGCAGTACTTC
CASSRRGGEQYF
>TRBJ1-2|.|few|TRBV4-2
TGTGCCAGCAGCCCGTCCCGGGACACGGGACTTTTGTATGGCTACACCTTC
CASSPSRDTGLLYGYTF
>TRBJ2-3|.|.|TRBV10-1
TGCGCCAGCAGGTTTTCCACAGATACGCAGTATTTT
CASRFSTDTQYF
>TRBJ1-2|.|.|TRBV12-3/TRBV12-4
TGTGCCAGCAGTTTAGCGCTAAGGGGAGGTGGCTACACCTTC
CASSLALRGGGYTF
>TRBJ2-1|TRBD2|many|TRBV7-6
TGTGCCAGCAGCCCCGATCTAGCGGGCTTTGAGCAGTTCTTC
CASSPDLAGFEQFF
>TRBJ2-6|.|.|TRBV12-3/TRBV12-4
TGTGCCAGCAGTTCGCAGGGTTCTTCTCTCTCTGGGGCCAACGTCCTGACTTTC
CASSSQGSSLSGANVLTF
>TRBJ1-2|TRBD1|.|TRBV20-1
TGCAGTGCTAGAGGCGCCAGGGGGCTCGACTACACCTTC
CSARGARGLDYTF
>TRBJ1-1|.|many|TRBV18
TGTGCCAGCTCACCCGGGGGGACCCACAACACTGAAGCTTTCTTT
CASSPGGTHNTEAFF
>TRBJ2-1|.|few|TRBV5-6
TGTGCCAGCAGCCCCCGGGACTTCTGGACCAATGAGCAGTTCTTC
CASSPRDFWTNEQFF
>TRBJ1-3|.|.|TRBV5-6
TGTGCCAGCAGCTTGGTCGGCAGGGCTGGAAACACCATATATTTT
CASSLVGRAGNTIYF
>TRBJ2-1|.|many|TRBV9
TGTGCCAGCAGCGCGGGAGCTCTCTACAATGAGCAGTTCTTC
CASSAGALYNEQFF
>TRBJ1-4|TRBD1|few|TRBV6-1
TGTGCCAGCAGACAACAGGGGTCTAATGAAAAACTGTTTTTT
CASRQQGSNEKLFF
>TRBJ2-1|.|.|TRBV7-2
TGTGCCAGCAGCTTAGGGTCCAGGAGGCATGAGCAGTTCTTC
CASSLGSRRHEQFF
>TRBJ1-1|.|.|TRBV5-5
TGTGCCAGCAGCTTGGAGGGGAGGGCAACTGAAGCTTTCTTT
CASSLEGRATEAFF
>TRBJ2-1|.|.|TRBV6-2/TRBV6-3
.
CASSTSDMIIGEQFF
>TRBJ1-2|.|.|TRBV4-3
TGCGCCAGCAGCCATAACAGTGCCTATGGCTACACCTTC
CASSHNSAYGYTF
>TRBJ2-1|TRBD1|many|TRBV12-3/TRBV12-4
TGTGCCAGCAGTCCCCGGACAGGGTCAAATGAGCAGTTCTTC
CASSPRTGSNEQFF